Ten or more counts support the clone carrying this T cell receptor (beta chain). The antigen is undetermined. The data belong to a study of breast tumors, draining lymph nodes, adjacent tissues. V dropped 5 bases and J dropped 7; count of bases not matched to a gene: 7. The CDR3 totals 13 residues. The germline V gene has CDR1 SGHTA and CDR2 FQGTGA. TCRdb used MiXCR to reprocess the multiplex PCR reads, holding one entry per CDR3 protein. The table has roughly 100,000 distinct CDR3 sequences, less than 40% seen once. Study-wide points: Tumor TCR diversity was below lymph nodes but above nontumor tissue. Luminal-like breast cancer showed significantly greater tumor-nontumor repertoire similarity than basal-like breast cancer did. Findings are consistent with lymph node origin and intratumoral expansion of most tumor T cells. That most tumor T cells come from lymph nodes remained unproven.

Samples came from axillary lymph nodes draining the breast cancer. The chain joins TRBV7-3 to TRBJ2-7; 8 nucleotides agree with TRBD2. This receptor was identified in a female donor with breast cancer. Some clones in this sample may be carry-over from other donors' samples. What was sequenced was axillary lymph node tissue. CDR3 protein: CASSQTSGSEQYF. The CDR3 nucleotides read TGTGCCAGCAGCCAAACAAGCGGGAGTGAGCAGTACTTC.